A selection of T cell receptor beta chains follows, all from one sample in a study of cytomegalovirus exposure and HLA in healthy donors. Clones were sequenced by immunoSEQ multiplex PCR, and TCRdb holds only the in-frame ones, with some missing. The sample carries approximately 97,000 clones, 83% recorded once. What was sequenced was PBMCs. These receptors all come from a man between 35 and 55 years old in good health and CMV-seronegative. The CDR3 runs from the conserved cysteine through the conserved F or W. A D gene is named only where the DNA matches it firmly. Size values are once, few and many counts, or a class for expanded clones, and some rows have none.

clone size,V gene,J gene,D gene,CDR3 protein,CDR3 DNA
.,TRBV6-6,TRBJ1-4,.,CASSYPGELNEKLFF,TGTGCCAGCAGTTACCCCGGGGAGCTTAATGAAAAACTGTTTTTT
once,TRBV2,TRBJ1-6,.,CASSDTGGNSPLHF,TGTGCCAGCAGTGACACCGGGGGGAATTCACCCCTCCACTTT
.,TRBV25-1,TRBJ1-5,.,CASSDHGGNQPQHF,TGTGCCAGCAGTGATCACGGGGGCAATCAGCCCCAGCATTTT
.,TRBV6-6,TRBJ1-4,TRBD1,CASSYPTGGNEKLFF,TGTGCCAGCAGTTACCCGACAGGGGGTAATGAAAAACTGTTTTTT
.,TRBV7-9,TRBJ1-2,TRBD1,CASSMTGGGNGYTF,TGTGCCAGCAGCATGACCGGAGGGGGCAATGGCTACACCTTC
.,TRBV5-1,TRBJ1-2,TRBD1,CASSSYLSGGNYGYTF,TGCGCCAGCAGCAGCTATTTGTCAGGGGGGAACTATGGCTACACCTTC
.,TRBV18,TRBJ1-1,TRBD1,CASSSLLLRDRGRWGTEAFF,TGTGCCAGCTCATCGCTTCTTCTCCGGGACAGGGGAAGATGGGGCACTGAAGCTTTCTTT
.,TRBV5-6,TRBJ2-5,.,CASSLVAQETQYF,TGTGCCAGCAGCTTGGTGGCACAAGAGACCCAGTACTTC
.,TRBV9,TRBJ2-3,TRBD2,CASNREGTSTDTQYF,TGTGCCAGCAATAGGGAGGGGACTAGCACAGATACGCAGTATTTT
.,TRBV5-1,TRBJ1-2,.,CASSFGVRDGYTF,TGCGCCAGCAGCTTCGGGGTAAGGGATGGCTACACCTTC
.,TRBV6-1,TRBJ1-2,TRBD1,CASIALQGHYGYTF,TGTGCCAGCATAGCCCTACAGGGGCACTATGGCTACACCTTC
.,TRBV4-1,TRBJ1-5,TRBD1,CASSQRDRDNQPQHF,TGCGCCAGCAGCCAAAGGGACAGAGACAATCAGCCCCAGCATTTT
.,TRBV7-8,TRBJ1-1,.,CASSPRYTEAFF,TGTGCCAGCAGCCCTAGGTACACTGAAGCTTTCTTT
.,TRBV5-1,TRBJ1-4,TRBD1,CASSLQGGDEKLFF,TGCGCCAGCAGCTTACAGGGGGGGGATGAAAAACTGTTTTTT
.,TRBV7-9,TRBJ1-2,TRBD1,CASSPGGGQGNYGYTF,TGTGCCAGCAGCCCCGGGGGGGGACAGGGGAACTATGGCTACACCTTC
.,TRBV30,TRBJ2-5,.,CAWSPSRETQYF,TGTGCCTGGAGTCCTTCGCGAGAGACCCAGTACTTC